This T cell receptor beta chain was found in a study of blood T cell repertoires in COVID-19. Looking at the study overall: Both acute and convalescent COVID-19 samples were obtained from the United States, Italy and Spain.

The authors' processing: Reference gene primer amplification gave estimated nucleated cell counts. Data came from immunoSEQ multiplex PCR; TCRdb stores just in-frame clones and leaves some out. That table is the source of V, J and clone size, and D and trimming were worked out from the DNA. The profile shows approximately 200,000 clones, 81% of them singletons. Those enrolled in Seattle joined during active infection and were followed longitudinally afterward. Per the germline V gene, CDR1 is SGHRS and CDR2 is YFSETQ. The CDR3 is 13 amino acids. Unmatched junction bases numbered 2, after V lost 3 bases and J lost 2 bases.

The receptor was isolated from a woman of 80 years or more with COVID-19, enrolled during active disease. The chain links TRBV5-1 to TRBJ2-7, with TRBD1 matching 7 bases. Specimen: peripheral blood. CDR3 loop: CASSSGTAYEQYF. The CDR3, as DNA: TGCGCCAGCAGCTCCGGGACAGCCTACGAGCAGTACTTC.